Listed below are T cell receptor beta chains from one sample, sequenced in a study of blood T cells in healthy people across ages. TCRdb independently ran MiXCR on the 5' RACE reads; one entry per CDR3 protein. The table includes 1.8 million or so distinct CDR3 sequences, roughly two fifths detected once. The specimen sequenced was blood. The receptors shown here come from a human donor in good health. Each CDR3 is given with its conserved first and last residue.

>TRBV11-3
CASSSLSGDGKSTDTQYF
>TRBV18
CASSPTPGDTEAFF
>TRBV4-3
CASSQPGLNSPLHF
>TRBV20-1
CSTTLAGGFTDTQYF
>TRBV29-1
CSVESQGQETQYF
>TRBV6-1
CASRYRGVYNEQFF
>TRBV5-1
CASSLESSGGYNEQFF
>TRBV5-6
CASSLEPGTGHMYF
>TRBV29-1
CSVDLGCLSYNEQFF
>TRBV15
CATSIDSGNTIYF
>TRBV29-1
CSVEDSFANNEQFF
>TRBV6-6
CASSPQGSTYEQYF
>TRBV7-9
CASSSGPQWQYF
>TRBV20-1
CSARDPIYNEQFF
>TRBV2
CASILAPVYGYTF
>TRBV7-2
CASSFEGTQYF
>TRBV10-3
CAISESNGSIQYF
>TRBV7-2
CASSGLQRAYNEQFF
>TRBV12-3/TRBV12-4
CASSFREKLYF
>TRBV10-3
CAISESKGSLPGEQFF
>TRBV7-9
CASSSSSGGGTDTQYF
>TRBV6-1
CASRTYSGASYEQYF
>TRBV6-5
CASSYGTDLNQPQHF
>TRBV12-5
CASGSPRGGETQYF
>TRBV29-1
CSVGIRDGEQFF
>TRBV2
CASTELSYNEQFF
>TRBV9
CASSGLGSARGYTF
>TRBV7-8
CASSSDYQELTDTQYF
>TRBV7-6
CASSQGTGPHTQYF
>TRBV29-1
CSAHLGGYEQYF
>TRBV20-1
CSAPALTTGVSSYEQYF
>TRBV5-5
CASSSTVGSRYEQFF
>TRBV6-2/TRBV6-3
CASTPSEGGHEQYF
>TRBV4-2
CASSQTGTSGDNEQFF
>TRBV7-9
CASRASTGGSNSPLHF
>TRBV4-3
CASSQDLSGGGTDTQYF
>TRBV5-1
CASSLLGQTYEQYF
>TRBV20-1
CSARPRLNTGELFF
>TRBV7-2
CASSLDSVSTNTGELFF
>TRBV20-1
CSASDFEGFETNEKLFF
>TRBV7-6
CASSLGGGLDGYTF
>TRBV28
CASSLRMVTDGYTF
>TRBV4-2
CASSQGVTQSYGYTF
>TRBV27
CASSSSWGEKGYTF
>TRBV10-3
CAILPFPTTGANVLTF
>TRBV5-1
CASSLGGPGAMQFF
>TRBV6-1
CVSSAGTGYEQYF
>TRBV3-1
CASSQRTKYNEQFF
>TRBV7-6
CASSLVVGDSPYNEQFF
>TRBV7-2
CASSMTSGGVDTQYF
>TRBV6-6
CASSYSSQGPGNTIYF
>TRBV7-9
CASSSGTLTGVSYEQYF
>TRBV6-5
CASSALGGRTEAFF
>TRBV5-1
CASSFSLVGYEQYF
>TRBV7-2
CASSLVSGGYGYTF
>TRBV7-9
CASSFVPGLAGGGYNEQFF
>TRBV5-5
CASSSDRVENYGYTF
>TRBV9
CASSVGPLGRPEAFF
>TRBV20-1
CSARDGGGQGLYNEQFF
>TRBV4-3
CASSRAPQGAATEQYF